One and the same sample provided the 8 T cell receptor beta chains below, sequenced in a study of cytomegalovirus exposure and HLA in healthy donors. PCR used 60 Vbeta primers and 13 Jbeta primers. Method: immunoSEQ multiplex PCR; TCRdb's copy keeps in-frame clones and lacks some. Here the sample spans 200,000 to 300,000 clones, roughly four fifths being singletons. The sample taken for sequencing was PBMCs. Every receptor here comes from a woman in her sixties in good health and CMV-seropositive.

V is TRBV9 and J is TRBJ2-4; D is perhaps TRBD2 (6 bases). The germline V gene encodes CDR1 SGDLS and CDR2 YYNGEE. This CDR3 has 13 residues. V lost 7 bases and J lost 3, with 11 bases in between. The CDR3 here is CASGEGGKNIQYF. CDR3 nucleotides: TGTGCCAGCGGCGAGGGAGGCAAAAACATTCAGTACTTC.

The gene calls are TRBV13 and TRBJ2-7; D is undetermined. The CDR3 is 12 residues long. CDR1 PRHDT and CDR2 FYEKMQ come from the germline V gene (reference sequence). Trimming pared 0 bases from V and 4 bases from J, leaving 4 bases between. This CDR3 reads CASSLGEYEQYF. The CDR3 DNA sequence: TGTGCCAGCAGCTTAGGCGAGTACGAGCAGTACTTC.

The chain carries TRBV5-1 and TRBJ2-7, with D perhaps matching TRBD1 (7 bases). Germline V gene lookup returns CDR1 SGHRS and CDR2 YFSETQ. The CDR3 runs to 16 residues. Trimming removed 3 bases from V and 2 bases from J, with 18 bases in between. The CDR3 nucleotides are TGCGCCAGCAGCTGGGGCGGGACAGCGAATACCTACGAGCAGTACTTC. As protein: CASSWGGTANTYEQYF.

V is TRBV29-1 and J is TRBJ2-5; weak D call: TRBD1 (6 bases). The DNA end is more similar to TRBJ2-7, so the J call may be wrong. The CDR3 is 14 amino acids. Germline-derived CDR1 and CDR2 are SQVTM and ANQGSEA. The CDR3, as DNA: TGCAGCGTTGAAGACCGACAGGAAACCCACGAGCAGTACTTC. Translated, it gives CSVEDRQETHEQYF.

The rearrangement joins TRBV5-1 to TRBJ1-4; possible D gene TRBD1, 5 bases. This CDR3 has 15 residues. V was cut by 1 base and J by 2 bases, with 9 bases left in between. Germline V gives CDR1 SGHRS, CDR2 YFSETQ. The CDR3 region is CASSLSGFTNEKLFF. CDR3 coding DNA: TGCGCCAGCAGCTTGTCAGGGTTCACTAATGAAAAACTGTTTTTT.

The CDR3 here is CASSLGASNYQETQYF. As DNA, the CDR3 is TGTGCCAGCAGTTTAGGGGCCAGCAATTACCAAGAGACCCAGTACTTC. The rearrangement joins TRBV28 to TRBJ2-5; TRBD1 is a possible D gene (5 bases). Germline V gene sequence: CDR1 MDHEN, CDR2 SYDVKM. V lost 2 bases and J lost 0, with 13 bases in between. The CDR3 length is 16 residues.

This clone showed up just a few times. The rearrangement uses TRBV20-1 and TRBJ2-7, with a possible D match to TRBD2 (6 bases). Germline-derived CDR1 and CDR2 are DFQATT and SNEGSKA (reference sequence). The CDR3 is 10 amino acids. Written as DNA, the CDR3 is TGCAGGCTGGGGGGCTACGAGCAGTACTTC. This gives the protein CRLGGYEQYF.

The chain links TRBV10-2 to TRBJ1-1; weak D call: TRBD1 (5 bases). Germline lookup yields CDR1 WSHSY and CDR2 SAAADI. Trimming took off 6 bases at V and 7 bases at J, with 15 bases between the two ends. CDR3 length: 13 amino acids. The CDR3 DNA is TGCGCCAGCAGGGAGCTTGGGGGGGGTGAAGCTTTCTTT. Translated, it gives CASRELGGGEAFF.